One sample yielded the 14 T cell receptor beta chains listed below, sequenced in a study of CD8+CD57+ T cells in acquired aplastic anemia. TCR beta VDJ combinations and CDR3 sequences were profiled from genomic DNA. TCRdb re-called the reads with MiXCR, one entry per CDR3 protein. The repertoire consists of some 82,000 distinct CDR3 sequences, with 40% to 55% occurring once and the leading ten covering roughly 70%. The sequencing input was sorted CD4+, CD8+, or CD8+CD57+ T cells (not recorded which) from PBMCs. These receptors originate from a human donor in good health, serving as a control.

The chain joins TRBV19 to TRBJ2-1; no definite D call. Trimming took 3 bases from V and 9 from J, leaving 12 bases between them. The germline gives CDR1 LNHDA, CDR2 SQIVND (reference sequence). The CDR3 has 13 residues. For the CDR3, the DNA is TGTGCCAGTAGTATTAGTCGGTTTGGTGAGCAGTTCTTC. It translates to CASSISRFGEQFF.

J is TRBJ2-7 and V is TRBV30; 7 nucleotides line up with TRBD2. The CDR3 covers 12 residues. J was trimmed by 7 bases and V by 5 bases; bases with no gene match: 8. Germline-derived CDR1 and CDR2 are GTSNPN and SVGIG (reference sequence). DNA for the CDR3: TGTGCCTGGGAGACGGGACTACCGGAGCAGTACTTC. As protein: CAWETGLPEQYF.

As regards this clonotype: Being one base from a much bigger clone, this may be a read error. This chain joins TRBV10-1 and TRBJ2-7; the match to TRBD1 covers 9 bases. The V gene's germline CDR1 is WNHNN and CDR2 SYGVQD (reference sequence). The CDR3 has 14 amino acids. CDR3 loop: CASSYGQGPSEQHF. The CDR3 DNA follows: TGTGCCAGCAGCTACGGACAGGGGCCGAGCGAGCAGCACTTC.

The CDR3 sequence is CSARGTPSMVNTEAFF. In DNA form, the CDR3 reads TGCAGTGCTAGGGGGACCCCATCAATGGTGAACACTGAAGCTTTCTTT. The chain uses TRBV20-1 and TRBJ1-1, with a possible D match to TRBD1 (5 bases). The V and J ends lost 3 bases and 0 bases respectively, with 17 bases between them. Germline V gives CDR1 DFQATT, CDR2 SNEGSKA (reference sequence). CDR3 length: 16 amino acids.

In its sample, this clonotype was seen a few times. V and J are TRBV27 and TRBJ2-1; 13 bases agree with TRBD2. The junction had 3 bases not matched to a gene; V was cut back by 5 bases and J by 8 bases. Germline V CDR1 and CDR2: MNHEY, SMNVEV (reference sequence). The CDR3 has 14 amino acids. CDR3 in DNA: TGTGCCAGCAGTATCGGACTAGCGGGAGATGAGCAGTTCTTC. Its translation is CASSIGLAGDEQFF.

About this clonotype itself: It is unclear where the CDR3 begins or ends on the DNA, so no DNA is shown, and the CDR3 is as TCRdb lists it. This sequence joins TRBV24-1 and TRBJ2-1. 12 amino acids form the CDR3, both terminal residues included. Germline values: CDR1 KGHDR, CDR2 SFDVKD. This CDR3 is CATSDFGDEQFF.

Many counts were recorded for this clonotype. The chain has TRBV6-1 and TRBJ1-5; D unclear. This CDR3 spans 12 amino acids. Germline-derived CDR1 and CDR2 are MNHNS and SASEGT. V was pared by 5 bases and J by 8 bases, with 10 bases between. The CDR3: CASSPSREPQHF. CDR3 nucleotide sequence: TGTGCCAGCAGTCCTTCGAGGGAGCCCCAGCATTTT.

The rearrangement joins TRBV25-1 to TRBJ2-3, with TRBD2 matching 8 bases. V dropped 4 bases and J dropped 4; count of bases not matched to a gene: 10. The V gene's germline CDR1 is MGHDK and CDR2 SYGVNS. The CDR3 runs to 16 residues. In nucleotides, the CDR3 is TGTGCCAGCAGTGCCCTAGCGGGCCTTGGATCAGATACGCAGTATTTT. Translated: CASSALAGLGSDTQYF.

The J gene is TRBJ1-5, the V gene TRBV29-1; 9 bases line up with TRBD1. The CDR3 length is 12 residues. Germline V lookup: CDR1 SQVTM, CDR2 ANQGSEA. V lost 6 bases and J lost 5; bases outside the gene matches: 2. DNA of the CDR3: TGCAGCGTGGGGGACAGGGATCAGCCCCAGCATTTT. It is translated as CSVGDRDQPQHF.

The sample holds many counts of this clonotype. The CDR3, as DNA: TGTGCCAGCAGCTTAGCGACCGGGATTAATTCACCCCTCCACTTT. Encoded protein: CASSLATGINSPLHF. This chain links TRBV7-9 with TRBJ1-6; no firm D call. Trimming cost V 0 bases and J 6 bases, with 9 bases left between them. The CDR3 sequence is 15 residues long. Per the germline V gene, CDR1 is SEHNR and CDR2 is FQNEAQ (reference sequence).

The chain has TRBV4-2 and TRBJ2-1; tentatively, D is TRBD2 (5 bases). Germline V CDR1 and CDR2: LGHNA, YNFKEQ. V gave up 8 bases and J gave up 0 bases, with 14 bases separating them. The length of the CDR3 is 15 residues. Written as DNA, the CDR3 is TGTGCCAGCTCCGGGCCTGAGGGCTCCTACAATGAGCAGTTCTTC. Its translation is CASSGPEGSYNEQFF.

The chain links TRBV19 to TRBJ2-5; a possible D gene is TRBD2 (6 bases). With 2 bases removed from V and 7 bases from J, the gap between germline ends came to 14 bases. Germline V gives CDR1 LNHDA, CDR2 SQIVND (reference sequence). The CDR3 spans 14 residues. CDR3 nucleotide sequence: TGTGCCAGTAGTATATTCGGGGGAGAGGGGACCCAGTACTTC. Its translation: CASSIFGGEGTQYF.

The genes are TRBV6-5 and TRBJ1-5, with D perhaps TRBD1 (5 bases). Germline V gene data show CDR1 as MNHEY and CDR2 as SVGAGI. Trimming left V 0 bases short and J 4 bases short, with 7 bases between. The CDR3 extends over 14 amino acids. CDR3 coding DNA: TGTGCCAGCAGTTACTCGGAGGGGAATCAGCCCCAGCATTTT. This encodes CASSYSEGNQPQHF.

Of note for this clonotype: It may be a read error: a sequence one base away is much more abundant. The CDR3 does not close with the conserved phenylalanine or tryptophan, likely indicating a read error. The V call is TRBV19, the J call TRBJ2-2, with unresolved D. Trimming took off 2 bases at V and 5 bases at J, with 6 bases between the two ends. Looked up from germline, CDR1 is LNHDA and CDR2 is SQIVND (reference sequence). The CDR3 contains 13 residues. CDR3 DNA sequence: TGTGCCAGTAGTATATGGGGAACCGGGGAGCTGTTTTCT. Protein product: CASSIWGTGELFS.